The rows below give T cell receptor beta chains drawn from one sample of a study of T cell repertoires in cytomegalovirus infection. Each CDR3 protein gets one entry after TCRdb re-called the reads with MiXCR. Among around 280,000 distinct CDR3 sequences, approximately 10% were seen once, and the ten largest hold about 2.3%. Sequenced sample: PBMCs. All receptors come from a human donor in good health (CMV status not recorded). Some clones in this sample may be carry-over from other donors' samples. Each CDR3 is given with its conserved first and last residue. The order of the fields is J gene, V gene, D gene, clone size, CDR3 protein, CDR3 DNA. D genes are given only for firm matches. The size of a clone is reported for some rows only, either as once, few or many, or as a class for expanded clones.

>TRBJ2-7|TRBV7-2|.|many
CASSLEEGSYEQYF
TGTGCCAGCAGCTTAGAGGAGGGATCCTACGAGCAGTACTTC
>TRBJ2-1|TRBV7-3|TRBD1|many
CASSLWGQGDNEQFF
TGTGCCAGCAGCTTATGGGGACAGGGAGACAATGAGCAGTTCTTC
>TRBJ1-2|TRBV28|.|.
CASNGNYGYTF
TGTGCCAGCAACGGAAACTATGGCTACACCTTC
>TRBJ1-1|TRBV5-1|TRBD1|.
CASSGTVRNTEAFF
TGCGCCAGCAGCGGGACAGTAAGGAACACTGAAGCTTTCTTT
>TRBJ2-5|TRBV20-1|.|.
CSAVGRSGVTREPQYF
TGCAGTGCCGTTGGGAGGTCAGGGGTTACCAGAGAACCCCAGTACTTC
>TRBJ2-2|TRBV20-1|.|.
CSARVTGTSNTGELFF
TGCAGTGCTAGGGTAACCGGGACTTCTAACACCGGGGAGCTGTTTTTT
>TRBJ2-3|TRBV6-2/TRBV6-3|TRBD2|many
CASSPERGGFTDTQYF
TGTGCCAGCAGCCCCGAACGGGGGGGGTTTACAGATACGCAGTATTTT
>TRBJ2-1|TRBV7-9|.|many
CASSSGAQPGEQFF
TGTGCCAGCAGCTCGGGGGCCCAACCCGGTGAGCAGTTCTTC
>TRBJ2-1|TRBV5-5|TRBD2|many
CASSGGSGGSYNEQFF
TGTGCCAGCAGCGGGGGGAGCGGGGGGTCTTACAATGAGCAGTTCTTC
>TRBJ2-1|TRBV20-1|TRBD2|few
CSARRGADNEQFF
TGCAGTGCTAGGCGGGGGGCCGACAATGAGCAGTTCTTC